These T cell receptor beta chains were read from a single sample in a study of T cell responses to AZD1222 COVID-19 vaccine. The protocol was immunoSEQ multiplex PCR, while the TCRdb copy is restricted to in-frame clones and leaves out a portion. The data show about 93,000 clones, approximately 89% seen once. The sequencing used peripheral blood, collected on day 0 of MenACWY control vaccination. These TCRs come from an adult in good health. The CDR3 runs from the conserved cysteine through the conserved F or W. D genes are given only for firm matches. Size tells how often a clone was seen (once, few, many) or the class of an expanded clone, and some rows leave it out.

TRBJ1-2 | TRBD1 | NA | TRBV18 | TGTGCCAGCTCATCGGGACAGGGGACCTATGGCTACACCTTC | CASSSGQGTYGYTF
TRBJ2-2 | NA | NA | TRBV6-5 | TGTGCCAGCAGTCGAACCCTCCGTACCGGGGAGCTGTTTTTT | CASSRTLRTGELFF
TRBJ1-6 | TRBD1 | few | TRBV9 | TGTGCCAGCAGCGTAGATTCAGGGGGCTGGAATTCACCCCTCCACTTT | CASSVDSGGWNSPLHF
TRBJ2-2 | NA | NA | TRBV19 | TGTGCCAGTAGTACCTGGACAGTCGCCGGGGAGCTGTTTTTT | CASSTWTVAGELFF
TRBJ1-1 | NA | NA | TRBV3-1/TRBV3-2 | TGTGCCAGCAGCCAAGTCCCCACTGAAGCTTTCTTT | CASSQVPTEAFF
TRBJ2-1 | TRBD2 | NA | TRBV4-3 | TGCGCCAGCAGCCAAGATCCCCTAGCGGGGGGCTACAATGAGCAGTTCTTC | CASSQDPLAGGYNEQFF
TRBJ2-2 | NA | NA | TRBV12-3/TRBV12-4 | TGTGCCAGCAGTCTCGGACGCACCGGGGAGCTGTTTTTT | CASSLGRTGELFF
TRBJ2-7 | NA | once | TRBV14 | TGTGCCAGCAGCCAAGATGTGGGACCCTACGAGCAGTACTTC | CASSQDVGPYEQYF
TRBJ1-1 | TRBD1 | NA | TRBV6-5 | TGTGCCAGCAGTTACTCAGGGACAGTAGGCACTGAAGCTTTCTTT | CASSYSGTVGTEAFF
TRBJ2-2 | TRBD1 | few | TRBV19 | TGTGCCTCCCAGGGGGCGAGCGCTCGAGGGTCCGGGGAGCTGTTTTTT | CASQGASARGSGELFF
TRBJ1-6 | NA | NA | TRBV27 | TGTGCCAGCAGTTTATCGGGGAGTTCACCCCTCCACTTT | CASSLSGSSPLHF
TRBJ1-1 | NA | NA | TRBV20-1 | TGCAGTGCTAGTCCCAGGGGCGATAACACTGAAGCTTTCTTT | CSASPRGDNTEAFF
TRBJ2-3 | TRBD2 | NA | TRBV4-2 | TGTGCCAGCAGCCAAGGTTCAGCGGGGGGTTCAGATACGCAGTATTTT | CASSQGSAGGSDTQYF
TRBJ2-3 | NA | NA | TRBV11-3 | TGTGCCAGCAGCCCTGGCCAAGGGGGAGATACGCAGTATTTT | CASSPGQGGDTQYF
TRBJ2-7 | TRBD2 | NA | TRBV7-2 | TGTGCCAGCAGCCCCACTAGCGGGGGTTACTACGAGCAGTACTTC | CASSPTSGGYYEQYF
TRBJ2-1 | NA | NA | TRBV7-9 | TGTGCCAGCAGCCCGGAGGGGGCCAATGAGCAGTTCTTC | CASSPEGANEQFF
TRBJ1-4 | NA | NA | TRBV7-2 | TGTGCCAGCAGCTTAAGGTCCCGGGGCGAAAAACTGTTTTTT | CASSLRSRGEKLFF
TRBJ2-1 | TRBD2 | once | TRBV5-4 | TGTGCCAGCAGCGGTATAGCGGGGGGTTACAATGAGCAGTTCTTC | CASSGIAGGYNEQFF
TRBJ2-3 | NA | NA | TRBV4-1 | TGCGCCAGCAGCCAAGATACGGCAGATACGCAGTATTTT | CASSQDTADTQYF
TRBJ2-4 | NA | NA | TRBV7-2 | TGTGCCAGCAGCCCCCCGGGGGTCCGGATTCAGTACTTC | CASSPPGVRIQYF
TRBJ1-5 | TRBD1 | NA | TRBV20-1 | TGCAGTGCTTCAGGGGGTCAGCCCCAGCATTTT | CSASGGQPQHF
TRBJ2-7 | NA | NA | TRBV7-2 | TGTGCCAGCAGCTCGAGTAGCGGTTCCTACGAGCAGTACTTC | CASSSSSGSYEQYF
TRBJ2-7 | NA | many | TRBV15 | TGTGCCACCAGCAGATCGCTTGGGGATAGTTCCTACGAGCAGTACTTC | CATSRSLGDSSYEQYF
TRBJ1-3 | NA | few | TRBV3-1/TRBV3-2 | TGTGCCAGCAGCCAAGATGTCCTGCGGGGGACTGGAAACACCATATATTTT | CASSQDVLRGTGNTIYF
TRBJ1-1 | NA | NA | TRBV11-3 | TGTGCCAGCAGCTCCCAAGGACAGCAAGCTTTCTTT | CASSSQGQQAFF
TRBJ2-4 | NA | NA | TRBV6-5 | TGTGCCAGCAAGGGGGGAACGGCGGGTTTAAACATTCAGTACTTC | CASKGGTAGLNIQYF
TRBJ1-1 | NA | NA | TRBV7-9 | TGTGCCAGCAGCTTGGGCCCGATGAACACTGAAGCTTTCTTT | CASSLGPMNTEAFF
TRBJ1-3 | NA | NA | TRBV5-1 | TGCGCCAGCAGCTTGGGCCAACAGGGCTCTGGAAACACCATATATTTT | CASSLGQQGSGNTIYF
TRBJ1-6 | TRBD1 | NA | TRBV30 | TGTGCCTGGAGGGTGACAGGGGACTATAATTCACCCCTCCACTTT | CAWRVTGDYNSPLHF
TRBJ2-3 | TRBD2 | NA | TRBV27 | TGTGCCAGCAGCCTTTTGACTAGCGAGGGCACAGATACGCAGTATTTT | CASSLLTSEGTDTQYF
TRBJ1-4 | NA | NA | TRBV7-8 | TGTGCCAGCAGCTTAGTCTACGGCAGGGCTGAAAAACTGTTTTTT | CASSLVYGRAEKLFF
TRBJ2-7 | NA | NA | TRBV20-1 | TGCAGTGCTAGAGAAAGGAGGGAGCAGTACTTC | CSARERREQYF
TRBJ1-6 | NA | NA | TRBV7-9 | TGTGCCAGCAGCTTAAGCAGGGACTCACCCCTCCACTTT | CASSLSRDSPLHF
TRBJ1-5 | NA | NA | TRBV2 | TGTGCCAGCAGTGAATTTGCGAGGGGAGGAAGCAATCAGCCCCAGCATTTT | CASSEFARGGSNQPQHF
TRBJ2-1 | NA | NA | TRBV19 | TGTGCCAGTACCCTAAGGTGGCTAGGGTCGGGTTACAATGAGCAGTTCTTC | CASTLRWLGSGYNEQFF
TRBJ1-1 | NA | NA | TRBV28 | TGTGCCAGCACCTCGGGAGGTGAAGCTTTCTTT | CASTSGGEAFF
TRBJ2-1 | TRBD2 | NA | TRBV7-3 | TGTGCCAGCAGCGCCGGACTAGCAGATGAGCAGTTCTTC | CASSAGLADEQFF
TRBJ2-2 | TRBD2 | NA | TRBV11-1 | TGTGCCAGCAGACGGAGGACGGGAGGTGGCACCGGGGAGCTGTTTTTT | CASRRRTGGGTGELFF
TRBJ2-2 | TRBD1 | NA | TRBV6-4 | TGTGCCAGCAGGGCCGGGACAGGGGGCACCGGGGAGCTGTTTTTT | CASRAGTGGTGELFF
TRBJ2-2 | TRBD2 | NA | TRBV10-3 | TGTGCCATCAGTGAAAATCCGGCGGGGGGGAACACCGGGGAGCTGTTTTTT | CAISENPAGGNTGELFF
TRBJ2-5 | NA | NA | TRBV10-3 | TGTGCCATCACTCCTAGCCTCCAAGAGACCCAGTACTTC | CAITPSLQETQYF
TRBJ1-5 | TRBD1 | NA | TRBV6-4 | TGTGCCAGCAGTCCCGGGACAGGGAATTTTGGCAATCAGCCCCAGCATTTT | CASSPGTGNFGNQPQHF
TRBJ1-2 | NA | NA | TRBV6-2/TRBV6-3 | TGTGCCAGCAGTTACAACGGGGACCGTGGCTACACCTTC | CASSYNGDRGYTF
TRBJ2-7 | NA | NA | TRBV28 | TGTGCCAGCAGTATTAATAGGGGCTCCTACGAGCAGTACTTC | CASSINRGSYEQYF
TRBJ2-3 | NA | NA | TRBV7-2 | TGTGCCAGCAGCTTAGAGGCCCCTCGAGATACGCAGTATTTT | CASSLEAPRDTQYF